The entry below gives a single T cell receptor beta chain sequence along with its context. Its cognate antigen is unknown. The CDR3 runs 15 residues. In germline, CDR1 is MNHEY, CDR2 SMNVEV (reference sequence). V was clipped by 5 bases and J by 5 bases; unmatched bases: 9. Only in-frame clones appear in the TCRdb table, and some are missing; sequencing was by immunoSEQ multiplex PCR. The repertoire holds tens of thousands of clones, roughly 83% seen once, with 2.8% in the top ten. The data belong to a study of T cell clones after liver transplantation. Study at large: Liver transplant recipients had immunosuppression withdrawal attempted within 2 years. Overall study results and limits: Migration into the graft, not deletion, may explain lost graft donor-reactive T cells.

This receptor was obtained from a human patient who received a liver transplant. Part of the T cell pool may stem from the graft donor. This rearrangement joins TRBV27 to TRBJ1-5, with TRBD1 matching over 7 bases. The material sequenced was CD4+ T cells from blood, taken at the 22-month timepoint. The CDR3 reads CASSPLDRVYQPQHF. CDR3 bases: TGTGCCAGCAGTCCGCTAGACAGGGTCTATCAGCCCCAGCATTTT.